One sample yielded the 16 T cell receptor beta chains listed below, sequenced in a study of cytomegalovirus exposure and HLA in healthy donors. Use of 60 Vbeta and 13 Jbeta primers characterized the PCR. Repertoires were generated with immunoSEQ multiplex PCR, while TCRdb's copy carries only in-frame clones and drops some. The table has roughly 150,000 clones, nearly 80% seen once. The sequenced sample consisted of PBMCs. Every receptor here comes from a middle-aged woman in good health and CMV-seronegative.

The chain is built from TRBV7-9 and TRBJ2-5; tentatively, D is TRBD2 (6 bases). Germline assignment: CDR1 SEHNR and CDR2 FQNEAQ (reference sequence). The CDR3 contains 15 residues. Trimming pared 2 bases from V and 6 bases from J, leaving 16 bases between. As DNA, the CDR3 is TGTGCCAGCAGCTTATTCGAGGGAGGCGAACAGACCCAGTACTTC. Translation: CASSLFEGGEQTQYF.

The rearrangement uses TRBV5-6 and TRBJ2-1; perhaps TRBD2 as D (5 bases). The CDR3 extends over 14 amino acids. Germline CDR1 is SGHDT and CDR2 is YYEEEE. Trimming took 5 bases from V and 5 from J, leaving 14 bases between them. DNA of the CDR3: TGTGCCAGCAGACGACGAGGGTTGAACAATGAGCAGTTCTTC. Its protein is CASRRRGLNNEQFF.

This clone was detected once. V usage is TRBV5-8 and J usage is TRBJ1-2; TRBD1 might be the D (5 bases). Germline V gene sequence: CDR1 SGHTS, CDR2 YDEGEE. The CDR3 length is 13 residues. Trimming shortened V by 1 base and J by 9 bases, and 13 bases separated the two germline ends. CDR3 nucleotide sequence: TGTGCCAGCAGCTTGAGGGGAAGTGAGAGCTACACCTTC. It is translated as CASSLRGSESYTF.

V usage is TRBV15 and J usage is TRBJ2-1; perhaps TRBD1 as D (6 bases). The CDR3 is made up of 15 amino acids. V was trimmed by 4 bases and J by 8 bases, leaving 18 bases between them. Germline V gives CDR1 LNHNV, CDR2 YYDKDF (reference sequence). The CDR3 coding sequence is TGTGCCACCAGCATCTCAACCAGGGGAAGGGATGAGCAGTTCTTC. Amino acids: CATSISTRGRDEQFF.

This sequence joins TRBV14 and TRBJ2-5; D might be TRBD2 (6 bases). The better agreement between TRBJ2-7 and the DNA end casts doubt on the J call. Looked up from germline, CDR1 is SGHDN and CDR2 is FVKESK. The CDR3 is 15 residues long. CDR3 in DNA: TGTGCCAGCAGCCAAGATAATGCCAGGGAGGCCGAGCAGTACTTC. Its translation is CASSQDNAREAEQYF.

This sequence joins TRBV5-1 and TRBJ2-7, with a weak D call TRBD2 (6 bases). Trimming stripped 8 bases from V and 6 bases from J, with 18 bases between. CDR1 and CDR2 from the germline V gene are SGHRS and YFSETQ. The CDR3 spans 13 residues. The DNA of the CDR3 is TGCGCCAGTTCACCGGGAGATAGAGGCGAGCAGTACTTC. Encoded protein: CASSPGDRGEQYF.

V gene TRBV28 combines with J gene TRBJ1-2; D uncertain. With 5 bases removed from V and 2 bases from J, the gap between germline ends came to 3 bases. The CDR3 runs 11 residues. The V gene's germline CDR1 is MDHEN and CDR2 SYDVKM. The CDR3 DNA follows: TGTGCCAGCAGTCAGAACTATGGCTACACCTTC. Its protein product is CASSQNYGYTF.

This rearrangement joins TRBV7-2 to TRBJ2-1, with 12 nucleotides matching TRBD2. CDR1 is SGHTA, CDR2 FQGNSA, per germline. J lost 2 bases, V lost 1 base, and 9 bases had no gene match. CDR3 size: 19 residues. The CDR3 DNA reads TGTGCCAGCAGCTTAGTAGTGGCGACTAGCGGGAGTACCTACAATGAGCAGTTCTTC. It codes for CASSLVVATSGSTYNEQFF.

The rearrangement uses TRBV10-3 and TRBJ2-1, with TRBD2 matching 12 bases. The V segment lost 4 bases and the J segment 2 bases; nucleotides outside the gene matches: 3. Germline V gene data show CDR1 as ENHRY and CDR2 as SYGVKD. The CDR3 sequence is 16 residues long. CDR3 coding DNA: TGTGCCATCAGTGGGACTAGCGGGGACGCCTACAATGAGCAGTTCTTC. Translated, it gives CAISGTSGDAYNEQFF.

This chain connects TRBV4-2 to TRBJ1-3, with a possible D match to TRBD1 (6 bases). The CDR3 is made up of 15 amino acids. CDR1 and CDR2 from the germline V gene are LGHNA and YNFKEQ. Trimming pared 3 bases from V and 3 bases from J, leaving 12 bases between. In DNA form, the CDR3 reads TGTGCCAGCAGCCATTCAGGGGCAGGTGGAAACACCATATATTTT. This translates into CASSHSGAGGNTIYF.

The CDR3 DNA is TGTGCCAGCAGCACTGGCGACTGCACCAATCAGCCCCAGCATTTT. It specifies CASSTGDCTNQPQHF. The chain uses TRBV21-1 and TRBJ1-5. TRBV21-1 is marked as a pseudogene. The CDR3 is 15 amino acids.

This chain uses TRBV18 with TRBJ1-1; D uncertain. The CDR3 contains 14 residues. V was pared by 6 bases and J by 0 bases, with 11 bases between. Germline V gene sequence: CDR1 KGHSH, CDR2 LQKENI. CDR3 residues: CASSPDIMNTEAFF. The CDR3 coding sequence is TGTGCCAGCTCGCCAGACATCATGAACACTGAAGCTTTCTTT.

The rearrangement joins TRBV28 to TRBJ1-5; 7 nucleotides match TRBD1. V was pared by 1 base and J by 3 bases, with 6 bases of the junction left unmatched. The CDR3 is made up of 16 amino acids. Germline CDR1 is MDHEN and CDR2 is SYDVKM. The chain's CDR3 is CASSLSLGQDNQPQHF. The CDR3 nucleotides read TGTGCCAGCAGTTTATCACTCGGACAGGACAATCAGCCCCAGCATTTT.

The chain couples TRBV6-1 to TRBJ1-3; D possibly corresponds to TRBD1 (5 bases). Trimming took 10 bases from V and 0 from J, leaving 13 bases between them. Germline V gene lookup returns CDR1 MNHNS and CDR2 SASEGT. This CDR3 is built from 14 residues. The CDR3 region has the DNA TGTGCCATCAGGGAGTCCGACTCTGGAAACACCATATATTTT. Protein sequence: CAIRESDSGNTIYF.

This sequence joins TRBV28 and TRBJ1-6; 7 nucleotides agree with TRBD1. The V segment lost 8 bases and the J segment 2 bases; nucleotides outside the gene matches: 6. The CDR3 is 15 residues long. The germline V gene has CDR1 MDHEN and CDR2 SYDVKM. The CDR3 here is CASRTGGAYNSPLHF. The CDR3 DNA reads TGTGCCAGCCGGACAGGTGGGGCCTATAATTCACCCCTCCACTTT.

The CDR3 nucleotides read TGTGCCAGTACCAGCGGCAGGAGGGAAGGTGGAGAAAAACTGTTTTTT. Its protein product is CASTSGRREGGEKLFF. V gene TRBV19 combines with J gene TRBJ1-4; D remains ambiguous. The CDR3 runs to 16 residues. Trimming cost V 7 bases and J 8 bases, with 23 bases left between them. In germline, CDR1 is LNHDA, CDR2 SQIVND (reference sequence).